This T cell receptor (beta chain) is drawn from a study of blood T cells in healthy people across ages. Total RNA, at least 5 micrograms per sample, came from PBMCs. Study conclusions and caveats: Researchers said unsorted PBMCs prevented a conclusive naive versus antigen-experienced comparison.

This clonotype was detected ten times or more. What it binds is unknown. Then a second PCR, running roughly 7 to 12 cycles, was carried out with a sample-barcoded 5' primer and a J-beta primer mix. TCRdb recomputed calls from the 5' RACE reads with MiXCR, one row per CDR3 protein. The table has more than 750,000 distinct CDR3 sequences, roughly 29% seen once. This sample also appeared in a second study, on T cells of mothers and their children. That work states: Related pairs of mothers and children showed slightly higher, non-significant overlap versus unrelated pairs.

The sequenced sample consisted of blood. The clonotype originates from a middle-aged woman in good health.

The CDR3 spells CASSQDYRAGGRQETQYF. CDR3 in DNA: TGCGCCAGCAGCCAAGATTATCGGGCGGGGGGTCGACAAGAGACCCAGTACTTC. The chain couples TRBV4-1 to TRBJ2-5; TRBD2 aligns across 8 bases. The CDR3 is made up of 18 amino acids. The germline gives CDR1 MGHRA, CDR2 YSYEKL. The J segment lost 2 bases and the V segment lost 0 bases, leaving 11 bases of the junction unmatched.